These T cell receptor beta chains were read from a single sample in a study of shared clonotypes between healthy human individuals. Data came from immunoSEQ multiplex PCR; TCRdb stores just in-frame clones and leaves some out. The sample consists of 950,000 to 1,300,000 clones, about 70% of them appearing once. Sequencing was carried out using memory CD4+ T cells sorted from blood. The receptor source for this set is a man aged 18 to 35 in good health. Each CDR3 is given without its conserved first and last residue. The order of the fields is V gene, D gene, J gene, CDR3 protein. D genes are given only for firm matches.

>TRBV28|NA|TRBJ1-5
ASGGGNQPQH
>TRBV5-1|TRBD1|TRBJ2-5
ASSLLTGGQETQY
>TRBV25-1|NA|TRBJ1-3
ASSAGWSGNTIY
>TRBV10-3|NA|TRBJ2-5
AITPGIQETQY
>TRBV28|TRBD1|TRBJ2-7
ASTLGQGKIYEQY
>TRBV10-3|NA|TRBJ2-1
AISESETEQF
>TRBV7-2|TRBD1|TRBJ1-5
ASSFSGQGSQQPQH
>TRBV19|TRBD2|TRBJ2-1
ASSVPRGGVNEQF
>TRBV7-2|NA|TRBJ2-7
ASHDRNVYEQY
>TRBV11-2|TRBD1|TRBJ2-7
ASSPQTGGSYEQY
>TRBV6-1|TRBD2|TRBJ2-5
ASGGLAGETQY
>TRBV5-1|NA|TRBJ1-6
ASSLSGRGNSPLH
>TRBV7-2|NA|TRBJ2-3
ASSFVRASFTDTQY
>TRBV11-2|TRBD2|TRBJ2-2
ASTPGLAVTGELF
>TRBV2|NA|TRBJ1-3
ASRAQISGNTIY
>TRBV7-9|NA|TRBJ2-1
ASSRDGNYNEQF
>TRBV5-1|NA|TRBJ1-2
ASSLDSKGYGYT